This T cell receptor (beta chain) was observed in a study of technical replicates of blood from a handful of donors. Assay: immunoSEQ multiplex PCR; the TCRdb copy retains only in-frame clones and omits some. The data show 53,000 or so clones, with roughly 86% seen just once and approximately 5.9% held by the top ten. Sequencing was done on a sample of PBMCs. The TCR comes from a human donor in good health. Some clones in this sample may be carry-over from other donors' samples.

The CDR3 coding sequence is TGCGCCAGCAGCCAAGAATCCAGCTACGAGCAGTACTTC. Protein: CASSQESSYEQYF. V gene TRBV4-1 combines with J gene TRBJ2-7; D unclear. Germline V gene data show CDR1 as MGHRA and CDR2 as YSYEKL. The CDR3 extends over 13 amino acids. Trimming removed 0 bases from V and 3 bases from J, with 6 bases in between.